What follows are 28 T cell receptor beta chains derived from one specimen sequenced in a study of long-term antiretroviral therapy in people with HIV. Sequencing used immunoSEQ v3.0 at survey level. Repertoires were generated with immunoSEQ multiplex PCR, while TCRdb's copy carries only in-frame clones and drops some. The sample lists some 31,000 clones, 95% to 98% seen once, with roughly 2.9% in the top ten. This specimen was unsorted PBMCs, taken 6.9 years after starting antiretroviral therapy. These receptor sequences come from a man between 25 and 39 years old with HIV.

In its sample, this clone was seen once. The chain recombines TRBV5-4 with TRBJ2-2; unclear D gene. The CDR3 runs 12 residues. V lost 2 bases, J lost 5 bases, and 4 bases lay in between. Germline V gives CDR1 SGHNT, CDR2 YYREEE (reference sequence). The DNA for the CDR3 is TGTGCCAGCAGCTTACCAACCGGGGAGCTGTTTTTT. This translates into CASSLPTGELFF.

This chain links TRBV30 with TRBJ2-2; D is ambiguous. Trimming removed 2 bases from V and 6 bases from J, with 4 bases in between. The CDR3 is made up of 11 amino acids. CDR1 GTSNPN and CDR2 SVGIG come from the germline V gene (reference sequence). The CDR3 region has the DNA TGTGCCTGGAGTTTTTCCGGGGAGCTGTTTTTT. This gives the protein CAWSFSGELFF.

Of note for this clone: Different DNA sequences within this sample yield the same CDR3. The chain combines TRBV7-9 with TRBJ1-5; D remains unclear. Germline lookup yields CDR1 SEHNR and CDR2 FQNEAQ (reference sequence). The CDR3 loop spans 14 amino acids. V lost 1 base and J lost 6, with 10 bases in between. CDR3 amino acids: CASSLGGGGQPQHF. In DNA, the CDR3 is TGTGCCAGCAGCTTAGGGGGTGGTGGTCAGCCCCAGCATTTT.

The CDR3 region is CATRKGQETQYF. The CDR3 coding sequence is TGTGCCACTCGGAAGGGACAAGAGACCCAGTACTTC. The chain joins TRBV13 to TRBJ2-5; D not certain. CDR1 PRHDT and CDR2 FYEKMQ come from the germline V gene (reference sequence). V lost 10 bases and J lost 2, with 11 bases in between. CDR3 length equals 12 residues.

The chain couples TRBV5-1 to TRBJ1-1; D not resolved. The CDR3 runs to 13 residues. Germline CDR1 is SGHRS and CDR2 is YFSETQ. The V end lost 9 bases, the J end lost 1 base, and 13 bases lay between the germline ends. The CDR3, as DNA: TGCGCCACCCGTGGGCACTCGAACACTGAAGCTTTCTTT. Its protein is CATRGHSNTEAFF. Looking up the rest from reference TRBV5-1 and TRBJ1-1 gives the full variable domain: KAGVTQTPRYLIKTRGQQVTLSCSPISGHRSVSWYQQTPGQGLQFLFEYFSETQRNKGNFPGRFSGRQFSNSRSEMNVSTLELGDSALYLCATRGHSNTEAFFGQGTRLTVV.

This clone was observed once. The chain joins TRBV15 to TRBJ2-4; the D gene is possibly TRBD2 (5 bases). V gave up 8 bases and J gave up 0 bases, with 11 bases separating them. CDR1 LNHNV and CDR2 YYDKDF come from the germline V gene (reference sequence). The length of the CDR3 is 14 residues. This CDR3 reads CATVEEQAKNIQYF. In DNA, the CDR3 is TGTGCCACCGTGGAGGAACAAGCCAAAAACATTCAGTACTTC.

This rearrangement joins TRBV7-8 to TRBJ1-5, with D tentatively TRBD1 (5 bases). This CDR3 region has 16 residues. Trimming removed 2 bases from V and 5 bases from J, with 16 bases in between. Germline assignment: CDR1 SGHVS and CDR2 FQNEAQ. The CDR3 DNA sequence: TGTGCCAGCAGCTTAAGACAACAGTGGGGCTATCAGCCCCAGCATTTT. It codes for CASSLRQQWGYQPQHF. Supplemented by reference TRBV7-8 and TRBJ1-5, the full variable domain reads GAGVSQSPRYKVAKRGQDVALRCDPISGHVSLFWYQQALGQGPEFLTYFQNEAQLDKSGLPSDRFFAERPEGSVSTLKIQRTQQEDSAVYLCASSLRQQWGYQPQHFGDGTRLSIL.

The chain recombines TRBV15 with TRBJ1-5; D gene uncertain. The germline V gene has CDR1 LNHNV and CDR2 YYDKDF (reference sequence). The CDR3 covers 14 residues. Trimming took 1 base from V and 2 from J, leaving 6 bases between them. CDR3 coding DNA: TGTGCCACCAGCAGAGGTGGGGGCAATCAGCCCCAGCATTTT. As protein: CATSRGGGNQPQHF.

This rearrangement joins TRBV10-2 to TRBJ2-2, with D perhaps given as TRBD1 or TRBD2 (5 bases each). This CDR3 is 14 amino acids long. The germline V and J ends were trimmed by 2 bases and 6 bases, with 10 bases remaining between them. CDR1 and CDR2 from the germline V gene are WSHSY and SAAADI. The CDR3 sequence is CASSEIGDAGELFF. As DNA, the CDR3 is TGCGCCAGCAGTGAGATCGGGGACGCCGGGGAGCTGTTTTTT.

The table lists this clone with a count of one. The chain uses TRBV6-1 and TRBJ2-1, with 14 bases matching TRBD2. V dropped 5 bases and J dropped 6; count of bases not matched to a gene: 3. Germline CDR1 MNHNS, CDR2 SASEGT. CDR3 length: 15 residues. The CDR3: CASSRTSGGSNEQFF. Written as DNA, the CDR3 is TGTGCCAGCAGTAGGACTAGCGGGGGGAGCAATGAGCAGTTCTTC.

The chain is built from TRBV6-5 and TRBJ1-1; D remains ambiguous. Germline CDR1 and CDR2: MNHEY and SVGAGI. This CDR3 contains 11 residues. Trimming left V 7 bases short and J 6 bases short, with 9 bases between. The CDR3 DNA reads as TGTGCCAGCACGCGCGGGGCTGAAGCTTTCTTT. The encoded protein is CASTRGAEAFF.

This clone was detected only a few times. V and J are TRBV6-1 and TRBJ2-4; D possibly corresponds to TRBD1 (7 bases). From germline, CDR1 is MNHNS and CDR2 SASEGT. This CDR3 has 14 residues. Trimming shortened V by 3 bases and J by 3 bases, and 9 bases separated the two germline ends. DNA for the CDR3: TGTGCCAGCAGTGAGCAGGGGGGCAAAAACATTCAGTACTTC. This codes for CASSEQGGKNIQYF.

CDR3 sequence: CASSKTGSRYTF. Here the CDR3 DNA reads TGTGCCAGCAGTAAGACAGGGTCCCGCTACACCTTC. The gene calls are TRBV27 and TRBJ1-2, with TRBD1 identical over 7 bases. With V trimmed by 5 bases and J by 9 bases, 6 bases remained unmatched. Germline CDR1 and CDR2: MNHEY and SMNVEV (reference sequence). This CDR3 contains 12 residues.

V usage is TRBV28 and J usage is TRBJ1-6; TRBD1 is a possible D gene (6 bases). Trimming took 6 bases from V and 7 from J, leaving 19 bases between them. This CDR3 comprises 16 residues. From germline, CDR1 is MDHEN and CDR2 SYDVKM. DNA for the CDR3: TGTGCCAGCAGGAATGCCTTAGGACAGAGGAATTCACCCCTCCACTTT. Its protein product is CASRNALGQRNSPLHF.

CDR3 sequence reads: CASSLGLRGVEETQYF. The CDR3 DNA reads TGTGCCAGCAGCTTAGGACTCAGGGGAGTTGAAGAGACCCAGTACTTC. V is TRBV11-3 and J is TRBJ2-5; possibly TRBD1 for D (6 bases). Trimming removed 1 base at V and 3 bases at J, with 15 bases between. CDR3 length: 16 residues. CDR1 and CDR2 from the germline V gene are SGHNT and YENEEA.

This clone is a singleton in its sample. The chain has TRBV9 and TRBJ2-3; D is uncertain. Trimming pared 1 base from V and 4 bases from J, leaving 10 bases between. Looked up from germline, CDR1 is SGDLS and CDR2 is YYNGEE. The CDR3 extends over 14 amino acids. CDR3 nucleotide sequence: TGTGCCAGCAGCGTAAACAGAGTGGCAGATACGCAGTATTTT. Translating it yields CASSVNRVADTQYF.

J is TRBJ1-4 and V is TRBV11-2; D is unclear. The CDR3 runs 11 residues. Germline loops: CDR1 SGHAT, CDR2 FQNNGV. The germline V and J ends were trimmed by 5 bases and 7 bases, with 5 bases remaining between them. CDR3 residues: CASSMSEKLFF. In DNA, the CDR3 is TGTGCCAGCAGCATGAGTGAAAAACTGTTTTTT.

The genes are TRBV2 and TRBJ2-7, with D tentatively TRBD1 (6 bases). The V end lost 3 bases, the J end lost 4 bases, and 10 bases lay between the germline ends. Germline CDR1 reads SNHLY; CDR2 reads FYNNEI. There are 13 residues in the CDR3. The CDR3 loop reads CASSDVGAYEQYF. CDR3 in DNA: TGTGCCAGCAGTGATGTGGGGGCGTACGAGCAGTACTTC. The whole variable domain, remainder taken from reference TRBV2 and TRBJ2-7, is EPEVTQTPSHQVTQMGQEVILRCVPISNHLYFYWYRQILGQKVEFLVSFYNNEISEKSEIFDDQFSVERPDGSNFTLKIRSTKLEDSAMYFCASSDVGAYEQYFGPGTRLTVT.

The chain recombines TRBV2 with TRBJ2-1; the match to TRBD2 covers 11 bases. Germline V gene data show CDR1 as SNHLY and CDR2 as FYNNEI. This CDR3 region has 15 residues. The J segment lost 4 bases and the V segment lost 6 bases, leaving 5 bases of the junction unmatched. The CDR3 loop reads CASSGRLAGYNEQFF. In DNA, the CDR3 is TGTGCCAGCAGCGGAAGACTAGCGGGGTACAATGAGCAGTTCTTC. Complete variable domain (other parts from reference TRBV2 and TRBJ2-1): EPEVTQTPSHQVTQMGQEVILRCVPISNHLYFYWYRQILGQKVEFLVSFYNNEISEKSEIFDDQFSVERPDGSNFTLKIRSTKLEDSAMYFCASSGRLAGYNEQFFGPGTRLTVL.

The CDR3 DNA follows: TGCGCCAGCAGCGTTAGTGGGGGGGCTGAAGCTTTCTTT. As protein: CASSVSGGAEAFF. J is TRBJ1-1 and V is TRBV5-1; the D gene is possibly TRBD1 (5 bases). The CDR3 has 13 amino acids. Trimming stripped 4 bases from V and 6 bases from J, with 13 bases between. CDR1 and CDR2 from the germline V gene are SGHRS and YFSETQ.

The chain couples TRBV19 to TRBJ1-1; TRBD1 is a possible D gene (5 bases). This CDR3 is built from 14 residues. Germline lookup yields CDR1 LNHDA and CDR2 SQIVND (reference sequence). The germline V and J ends were trimmed by 3 bases and 1 base, with 9 bases remaining between them. In nucleotides, the CDR3 is TGTGCCAGTAGTATTCAAGGACAGAACACTGAAGCTTTCTTT. It specifies CASSIQGQNTEAFF.

CDR3 residues: CASSYRLALGTGEQYF. As DNA, the CDR3 is TGTGCCAGCAGTTACCGACTAGCGCTCGGGACAGGGGAGCAGTACTTC. The V call is TRBV6-6, the J call TRBJ2-7; the D gene is possibly TRBD1 (9 bases). Germline CDR1 and CDR2: MNHNY and SVGAGI (reference sequence). V lost 2 bases and J lost 7, with 21 bases in between. The length of the CDR3 is 16 residues.

V usage is TRBV5-6 and J usage is TRBJ1-3; D ambiguous. Germline CDR1 reads SGHDT; CDR2 reads YYEEEE. The V end was cut by 1 base, the J end by 0 bases, with 8 bases between. CDR3 length equals 15 residues. This chain's CDR3 is CASSLPMGSGNTIYF. The CDR3 DNA follows: TGTGCCAGCAGCTTGCCCATGGGCTCTGGAAACACCATATATTTT.

The chain uses TRBV7-6 and TRBJ1-4, with TRBD1 matching over 7 bases. This CDR3 contains 14 residues. The germline V gene has CDR1 SGHVS and CDR2 FNYEAQ. V shed 5 bases, J shed 3 bases, and the junction held 3 bases outside the gene matches. This CDR3 is CASSLGQPNEKLFF. The CDR3 DNA is TGTGCCAGCAGCCTGGGACAGCCTAATGAAAAACTGTTTTTT.

This chain connects TRBV10-1 to TRBJ2-5; the D gene could be TRBD1 or TRBD2 (5 bases each). This CDR3 spans 13 amino acids. The ends were cut back, 6 bases at V and 0 bases at J, with 8 bases in the middle. CDR1 is WNHNN and CDR2 is SYGVQD in the germline V gene (reference sequence). CDR3 sequence reads: CASRGRNQETQYF. DNA of the CDR3: TGCGCCAGCAGGGGACGGAACCAAGAGACCCAGTACTTC.

The genes are TRBV6-5 and TRBJ1-2; 10 nucleotides line up with TRBD1. The ends lost 8 bases at V and 4 bases at J; junction bases unmatched: 10. Germline V CDR1 and CDR2: MNHEY, SVGAGI. This CDR3 has 15 amino acids. The CDR3 reads CASLSRDRGSYGYTF. DNA for the CDR3: TGTGCCAGCCTCTCCCGGGACAGGGGTAGCTATGGCTACACCTTC.

This clone was recorded only once. This rearrangement joins TRBV25-1 to TRBJ2-3; a possible D gene is TRBD2 (6 bases). CDR1 and CDR2 from the germline V gene are MGHDK and SYGVNS. V dropped 3 bases and J dropped 6 bases, with 13 bases sitting between them. The CDR3 is 14 amino acids. The CDR3 DNA sequence: TGTGCCAGCAGTGACCGACTAGTTGGGGATACGCAGTATTTT. It specifies CASSDRLVGDTQYF.

V is TRBV7-2 and J is TRBJ2-3; the D is unclear. CDR3 size: 13 residues. The V gene lost 8 bases and the J gene lost 1 base, with 10 bases spanning the gap. The germline gives CDR1 SGHTA, CDR2 FQGNSA. The CDR3 protein is CASVSERTDTQYF. The CDR3 coding sequence is TGTGCCAGCGTGTCGGAACGCACAGATACGCAGTATTTT. The complete variable domain, with remaining parts taken from reference TRBV7-2 and TRBJ2-3, reads GAGVSQSPSNKVTEKGKDVELRCDPISGHTALYWYRQSLGQGLEFLIYFQGNSAPDKSGLPSDRFSAERTGGSVSTLTIQRTQQEDSAVYLCASVSERTDTQYFGPGTRLTVL.